These 12 T cell receptor beta chains originate from one sample sequenced in a study of T cells in Graves' hyperthyroidism and ophthalmopathy. TCR beta CDR3 regions were amplified from RNA transcripts. An initial round of RT-PCR targeting the TCR CDR3 relied on the HTBI primer set. TCRdb fed the multiplex PCR reads into MiXCR, producing one record per CDR3 protein. The sample contains approximately 330,000 distinct CDR3 sequences, 18% of which appear only once. The specimen sequenced was blood. The receptors were sampled from a woman between 45 and 60 years old with Graves' hyperthyroidism.

This clonotype was observed many times. The V and J genes are TRBV6-1 and TRBJ1-5; D gene ambiguous. Deletions cut 2 bases from V and 0 bases from J, with 5 bases between. The CDR3 spans 14 residues. Looked up from germline, CDR1 is MNHNS and CDR2 is SASEGT. The CDR3 DNA reads as TGTGCCAGCAGTGAACTGGCTAGCAATCAGCCCCAGCATTTT. It is translated as CASSELASNQPQHF.

There are a few counts of this clonotype. The chain carries TRBV6-1 and TRBJ2-1, with 10 bases matching TRBD1. The CDR3 runs 15 residues. The V gene's germline CDR1 is MNHNS and CDR2 SASEGT. Trimming removed 4 bases from V and 3 bases from J; junction bases left unmatched: 3. The CDR3 DNA reads TGTGCCAGCAGTGGCCGGGACAGGGGCTACAATGAGCAGTTCTTC. Its translation: CASSGRDRGYNEQFF.

The table lists this clonotype with a few counts. For the CDR3, the DNA is TGCAGCGTTGACCAGCGGGAGGGCCGGGAGACCCAGTACTTC. This encodes CSVDQREGRETQYF. This chain connects TRBV29-1 to TRBJ2-5, with TRBD2 identical over 10 bases. Germline CDR1 and CDR2: SQVTM and ANQGSEA. The V segment lost 3 bases and the J segment 5 bases; nucleotides outside the gene matches: 6. This CDR3 has 14 amino acids.

This chain connects TRBV29-1 to TRBJ1-1; D remains unclear. CDR3 length: 12 residues. V gave up 7 bases and J gave up 2 bases, with 11 bases separating them. Germline loops: CDR1 SQVTM, CDR2 ANQGSEA. The CDR3 sequence is CSGETDNTEAFF. CDR3 coding DNA: TGCAGCGGGGAAACAGACAACACTGAAGCTTTCTTT.

This clonotype was seen many times. The CDR3 region is CASSPTGVLSYEQYF. The CDR3 DNA reads as TGTGCCAGCAGCCCTACAGGGGTCCTCTCCTACGAGCAGTACTTC. This chain links TRBV28 with TRBJ2-7; 7 positions match TRBD1. Looked up from germline, CDR1 is MDHEN and CDR2 is SYDVKM. V was clipped by 6 bases and J by 0 bases; unmatched bases: 8. The CDR3 length is 15 residues.

In its sample, this clonotype was seen many times. The J gene is TRBJ2-5, the V gene TRBV20-1; TRBD2 might be the D (6 bases). Looked up from germline, CDR1 is DFQATT and CDR2 is SNEGSKA (reference sequence). With 6 bases removed from V and 5 bases from J, the gap between germline ends came to 10 bases. The CDR3 extends over 11 amino acids. This CDR3 reads CSAVREETQYF. The CDR3 coding sequence is TGCAGTGCGGTCCGGGAGGAGACCCAGTACTTC.

In its sample, this clonotype was seen a few times. The chain links TRBV12-3 or TRBV12-4 to TRBJ2-3, with 11 bases identical to TRBD2. The CDR3 loop spans 15 amino acids. Trimming took 6 bases from V and 4 from J; bases not matched to a gene: 6. CDR3 in DNA: TGTGCCAGCAGGGATACTAGCGGGAGACCAGATACGCAGTATTTT. Residues: CASRDTSGRPDTQYF.

The V call is TRBV9, the J call TRBJ2-2, with 11 bases identical to TRBD1. Germline V CDR1 and CDR2: SGDLS, YYNGEE. The CDR3 loop spans 18 amino acids. The J segment lost 0 bases and the V segment lost 3 bases, leaving 7 bases of the junction unmatched. Written as DNA, the CDR3 is TGTGCCAGCAGCGCCGGGGGGACAGGGGGAACGAACACCGGGGAGCTGTTTTTT. Translated: CASSAGGTGGTNTGELFF. Drawing the rest from reference TRBV9 and TRBJ2-2, the complete variable domain is DSGVTQTPKHLITATGQRVTLRCSPRSGDLSVYWYQQSLDQGLQFLIQYYNGEERAKGNILERFSAQQFPDLHSELNLSSLELGDSALYFCASSAGGTGGTNTGELFFGEGSRLTVL.

The chain links TRBV4-1 to TRBJ1-6; weak D call: TRBD1 (6 bases). Germline values: CDR1 MGHRA, CDR2 YSYEKL. The V end was cut by 1 base, the J end by 4 bases, with 8 bases between. The CDR3 loop spans 15 amino acids. CDR3 protein: CASSQGQVYNSPLHF. The CDR3, as DNA: TGCGCCAGCAGCCAAGGACAGGTTTATAATTCACCCCTCCACTTT.

This clonotype was recorded a few times. The chain joins TRBV20-1 to TRBJ2-1; 7 bases match TRBD2. This CDR3 region has 14 residues. The J segment lost 7 bases and the V segment lost 5 bases, leaving 11 bases of the junction unmatched. Germline V gene sequence: CDR1 DFQATT, CDR2 SNEGSKA (reference sequence). The CDR3 region has the DNA TGCAGTGCTTACCTAGCGGTGTATGGAAATGAGCAGTTCTTC. It specifies CSAYLAVYGNEQFF.

This clonotype has at least ten counts. This chain connects TRBV12-3 or TRBV12-4 to TRBJ2-1, with 9 bases that match TRBD2. Unmatched junction bases numbered 2, after V lost 1 base and J lost 4 bases. This CDR3 is 15 amino acids long. This CDR3 is CASSLGTSDYNEQFF. DNA of the CDR3: TGTGCCAGCAGTTTAGGGACTAGCGATTACAATGAGCAGTTCTTC.

The V and J genes are TRBV7-2 and TRBJ1-5; D call uncertain. The CDR3 covers 14 residues. Per germline, CDR1 SGHTA and CDR2 FQGNSA. Trimming cost V 2 bases and J 5 bases, with 10 bases left between them. Written as DNA, the CDR3 is TGTGCCAGCAGCTTAAGTAGGAGTGATCAGCCCCAGCATTTT. Protein sequence: CASSLSRSDQPQHF.